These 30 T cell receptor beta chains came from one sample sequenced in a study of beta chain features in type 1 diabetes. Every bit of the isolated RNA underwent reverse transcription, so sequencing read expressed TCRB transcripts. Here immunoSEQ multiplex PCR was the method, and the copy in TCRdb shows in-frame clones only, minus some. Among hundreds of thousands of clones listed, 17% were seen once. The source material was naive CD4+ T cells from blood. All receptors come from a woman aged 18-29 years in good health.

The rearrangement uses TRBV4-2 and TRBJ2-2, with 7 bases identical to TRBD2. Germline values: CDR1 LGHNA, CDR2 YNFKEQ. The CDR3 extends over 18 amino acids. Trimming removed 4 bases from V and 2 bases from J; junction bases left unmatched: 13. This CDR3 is CASSPLGARGRNTGELFF. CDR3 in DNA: TGTGCCAGCAGCCCATTAGGGGCCCGCGGGAGAAACACCGGGGAGCTGTTTTTT.

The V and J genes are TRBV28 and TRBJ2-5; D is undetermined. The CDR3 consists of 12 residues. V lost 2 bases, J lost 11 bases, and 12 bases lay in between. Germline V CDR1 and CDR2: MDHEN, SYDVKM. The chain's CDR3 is CASSLSRARQYF. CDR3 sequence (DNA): TGTGCCAGCAGTTTAAGTAGGGCTCGGCAGTACTTC.

The CDR3 coding sequence is TGTGCCAGCAGCCCGAAGAACACCGGGGAGCTGTTTTTT. Translating it yields CASSPKNTGELFF. V gene TRBV4-2 combines with J gene TRBJ2-2; D is unresolved. The CDR3 contains 13 residues. CDR1 and CDR2 from the germline V gene are LGHNA and YNFKEQ. Trimming pared 4 bases from V and 1 base from J, leaving 4 bases between.

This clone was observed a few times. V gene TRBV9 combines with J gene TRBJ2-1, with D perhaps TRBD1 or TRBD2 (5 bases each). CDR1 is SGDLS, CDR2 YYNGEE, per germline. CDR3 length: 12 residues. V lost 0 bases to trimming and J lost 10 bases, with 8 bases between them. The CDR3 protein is CASSVGRDEQFF. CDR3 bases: TGTGCCAGCAGCGTAGGTCGGGACGAGCAGTTCTTC. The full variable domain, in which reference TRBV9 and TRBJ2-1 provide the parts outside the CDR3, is DSGVTQTPKHLITATGQRVTLRCSPRSGDLSVYWYQQSLDQGLQFLIQYYNGEERAKGNILERFSAQQFPDLHSELNLSSLELGDSALYFCASSVGRDEQFFGPGTRLTVL.

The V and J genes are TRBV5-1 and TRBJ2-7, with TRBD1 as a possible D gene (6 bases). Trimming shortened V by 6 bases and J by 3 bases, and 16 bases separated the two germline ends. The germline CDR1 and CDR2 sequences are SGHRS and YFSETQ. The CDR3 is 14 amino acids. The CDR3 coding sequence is TGCGCCAGCACGAACCCGGGACAAAACTACGAGCAGTACTTC. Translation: CASTNPGQNYEQYF.

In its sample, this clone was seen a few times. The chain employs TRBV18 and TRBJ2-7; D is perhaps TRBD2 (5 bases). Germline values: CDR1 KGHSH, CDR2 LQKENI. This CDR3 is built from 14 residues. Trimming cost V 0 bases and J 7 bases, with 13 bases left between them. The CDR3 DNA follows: TGTGCCAGCTCACCACCAGACTCGCCGGGGGAGCAGTACTTC. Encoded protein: CASSPPDSPGEQYF.

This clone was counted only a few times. CDR3 residues: CASSQEGSDTGELFF. The CDR3 DNA reads as TGTGCCAGCAGCCAAGAGGGGTCCGACACCGGGGAGCTGTTTTTT. This chain connects TRBV5-4 to TRBJ2-2, with D possibly being TRBD1 or TRBD2 (5 bases each). The V gene's germline CDR1 is SGHNT and CDR2 YYREEE (reference sequence). V was pared by 4 bases and J by 3 bases, with 13 bases between. The CDR3 totals 15 residues.

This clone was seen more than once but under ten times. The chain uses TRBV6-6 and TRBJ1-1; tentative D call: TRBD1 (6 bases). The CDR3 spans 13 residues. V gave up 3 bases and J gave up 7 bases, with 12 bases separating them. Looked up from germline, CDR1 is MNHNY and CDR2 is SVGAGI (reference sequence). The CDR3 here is CASSYLQGNEAFF. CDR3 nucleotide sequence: TGTGCCAGCAGTTATCTGCAGGGGAATGAAGCTTTCTTT.

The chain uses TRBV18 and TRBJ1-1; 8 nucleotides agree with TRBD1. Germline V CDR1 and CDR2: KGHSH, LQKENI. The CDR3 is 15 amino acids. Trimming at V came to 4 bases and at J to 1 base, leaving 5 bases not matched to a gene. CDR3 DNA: TGTGCCAGCTCACTCCGGACAGGGCGGAACACTGAAGCTTTCTTT. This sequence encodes CASSLRTGRNTEAFF.

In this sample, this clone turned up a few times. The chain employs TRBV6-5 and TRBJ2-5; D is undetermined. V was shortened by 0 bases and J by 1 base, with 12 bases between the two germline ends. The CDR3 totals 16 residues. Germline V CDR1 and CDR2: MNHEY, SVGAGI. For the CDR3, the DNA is TGTGCCAGCAGTTACTCTAGTCTCGGGTTCCAAGAGACCCAGTACTTC. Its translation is CASSYSSLGFQETQYF.

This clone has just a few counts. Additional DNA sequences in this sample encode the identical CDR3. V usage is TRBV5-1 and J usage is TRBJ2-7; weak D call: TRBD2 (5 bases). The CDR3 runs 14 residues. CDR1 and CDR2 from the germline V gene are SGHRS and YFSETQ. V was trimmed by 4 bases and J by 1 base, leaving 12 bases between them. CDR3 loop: CASSLTRPSYEQYF. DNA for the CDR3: TGCGCCAGCAGCCTAACTAGGCCATCCTACGAGCAGTACTTC.

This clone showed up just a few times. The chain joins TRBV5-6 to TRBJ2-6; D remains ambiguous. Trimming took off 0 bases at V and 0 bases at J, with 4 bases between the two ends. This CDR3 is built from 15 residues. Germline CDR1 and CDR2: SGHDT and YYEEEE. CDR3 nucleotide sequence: TGTGCCAGCAGCTTGGTATCCTCTGGGGCCAACGTCCTGACTTTC. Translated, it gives CASSLVSSGANVLTF. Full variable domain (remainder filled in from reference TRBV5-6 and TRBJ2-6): DAGVTQSPTHLIKTRGQQVTLRCSPKSGHDTVSWYQQALGQGPQFIFQYYEEEERQRGNFPDRFSGHQFPNYSSELNVNALLLGDSALYLCASSLVSSGANVLTFGAGSRLTVL.

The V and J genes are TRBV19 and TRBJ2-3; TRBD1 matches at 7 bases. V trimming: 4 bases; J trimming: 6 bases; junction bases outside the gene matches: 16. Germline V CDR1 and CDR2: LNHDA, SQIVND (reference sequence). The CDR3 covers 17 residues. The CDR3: CASSTLYRGDNADTQYF. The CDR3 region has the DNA TGTGCCAGTAGTACCCTCTACAGGGGAGATAATGCGGATACGCAGTATTTT.

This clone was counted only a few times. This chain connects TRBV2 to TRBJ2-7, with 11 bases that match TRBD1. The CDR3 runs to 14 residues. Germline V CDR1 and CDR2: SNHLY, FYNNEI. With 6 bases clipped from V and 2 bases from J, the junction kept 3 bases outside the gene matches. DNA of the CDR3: TGTGCCAGCAGGGCGGACAGGGGGCCCTACGAGCAGTACTTC. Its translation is CASRADRGPYEQYF. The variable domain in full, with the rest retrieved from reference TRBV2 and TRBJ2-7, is EPEVTQTPSHQVTQMGQEVILRCVPISNHLYFYWYRQILGQKVEFLVSFYNNEISEKSEIFDDQFSVERPDGSNFTLKIRSTKLEDSAMYFCASRADRGPYEQYFGPGTRLTVT.

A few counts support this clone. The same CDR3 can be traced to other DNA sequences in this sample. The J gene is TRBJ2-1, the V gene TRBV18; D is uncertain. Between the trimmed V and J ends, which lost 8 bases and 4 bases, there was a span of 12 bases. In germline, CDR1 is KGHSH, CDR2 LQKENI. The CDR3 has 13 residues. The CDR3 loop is CASGTSGYNEQFF. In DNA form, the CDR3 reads TGTGCCAGCGGCACAAGTGGGTACAATGAGCAGTTCTTC.

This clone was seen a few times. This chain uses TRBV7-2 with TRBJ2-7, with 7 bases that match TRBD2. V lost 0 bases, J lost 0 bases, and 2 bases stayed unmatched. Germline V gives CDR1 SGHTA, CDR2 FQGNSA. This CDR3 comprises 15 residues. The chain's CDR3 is CASSLAAGASYEQYF. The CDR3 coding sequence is TGTGCCAGCAGCTTAGCGGCGGGAGCCTCCTACGAGCAGTACTTC.

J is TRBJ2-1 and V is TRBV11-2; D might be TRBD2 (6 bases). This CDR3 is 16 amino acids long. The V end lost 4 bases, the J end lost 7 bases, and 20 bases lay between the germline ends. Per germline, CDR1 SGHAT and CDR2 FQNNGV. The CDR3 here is CASSSIRGLRRNEQFF. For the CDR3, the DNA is TGTGCCAGCAGCTCCATCCGCGGACTACGGCGGAATGAGCAGTTCTTC.

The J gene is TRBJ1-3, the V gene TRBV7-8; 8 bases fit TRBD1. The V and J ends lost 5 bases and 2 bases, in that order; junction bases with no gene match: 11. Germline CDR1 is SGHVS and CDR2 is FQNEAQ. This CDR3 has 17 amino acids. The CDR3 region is CASSPTPGQGAGNTIYF. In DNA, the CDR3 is TGTGCCAGCAGCCCGACGCCCGGACAGGGAGCTGGAAACACCATATATTTT.

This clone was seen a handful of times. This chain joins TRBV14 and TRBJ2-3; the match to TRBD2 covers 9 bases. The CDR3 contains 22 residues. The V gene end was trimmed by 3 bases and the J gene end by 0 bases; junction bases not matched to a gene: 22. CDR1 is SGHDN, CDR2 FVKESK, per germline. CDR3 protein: CASSHIAFRGRATTPSTDTQYF. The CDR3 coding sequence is TGTGCCAGCAGCCATATTGCCTTCCGCGGGAGGGCCACAACACCTAGCACAGATACGCAGTATTTT.

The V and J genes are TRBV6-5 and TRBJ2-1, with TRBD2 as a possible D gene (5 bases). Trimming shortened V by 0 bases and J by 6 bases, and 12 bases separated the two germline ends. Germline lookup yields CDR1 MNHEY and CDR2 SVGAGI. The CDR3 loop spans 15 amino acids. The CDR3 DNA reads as TGTGCCAGCAGTTACTCGAGGGTGGGGATCAATGAGCAGTTCTTC. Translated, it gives CASSYSRVGINEQFF.

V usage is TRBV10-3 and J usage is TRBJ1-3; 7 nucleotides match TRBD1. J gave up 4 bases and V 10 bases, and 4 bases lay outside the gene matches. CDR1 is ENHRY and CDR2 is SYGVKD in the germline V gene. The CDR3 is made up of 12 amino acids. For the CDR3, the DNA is TGTGCCACCGGACAGGCGGGAAACACCATATATTTT. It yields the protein CATGQAGNTIYF.

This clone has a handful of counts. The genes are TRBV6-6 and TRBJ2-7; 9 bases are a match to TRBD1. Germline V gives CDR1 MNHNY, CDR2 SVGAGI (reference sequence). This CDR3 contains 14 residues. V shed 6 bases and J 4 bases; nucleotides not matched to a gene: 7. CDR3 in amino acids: CASRSGTGTYEQYF. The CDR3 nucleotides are TGTGCCAGCAGATCCGGGACAGGGACGTACGAGCAGTACTTC.

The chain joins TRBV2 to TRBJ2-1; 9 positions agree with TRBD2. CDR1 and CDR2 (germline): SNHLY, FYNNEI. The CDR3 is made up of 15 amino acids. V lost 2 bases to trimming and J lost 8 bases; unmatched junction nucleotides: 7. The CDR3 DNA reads TGTGCCAGCAGTGAATTCGCGGGAGGGTTTGATGAGCAGTTCTTC. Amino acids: CASSEFAGGFDEQFF.

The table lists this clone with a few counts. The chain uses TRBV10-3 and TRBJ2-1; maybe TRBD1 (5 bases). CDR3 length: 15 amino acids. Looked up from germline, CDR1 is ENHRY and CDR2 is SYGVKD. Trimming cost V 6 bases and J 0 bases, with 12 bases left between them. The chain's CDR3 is CAISRDSNSYNEQFF. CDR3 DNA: TGTGCCATCAGCCGAGACAGTAACTCCTACAATGAGCAGTTCTTC.

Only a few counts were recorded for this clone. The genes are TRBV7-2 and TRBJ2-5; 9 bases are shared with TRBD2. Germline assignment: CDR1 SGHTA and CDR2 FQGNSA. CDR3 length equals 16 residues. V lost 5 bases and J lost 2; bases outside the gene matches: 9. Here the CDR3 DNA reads TGTGCCAGCAGCATATGGACTAGCGCAATACAAGAGACCCAGTACTTC. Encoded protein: CASSIWTSAIQETQYF.

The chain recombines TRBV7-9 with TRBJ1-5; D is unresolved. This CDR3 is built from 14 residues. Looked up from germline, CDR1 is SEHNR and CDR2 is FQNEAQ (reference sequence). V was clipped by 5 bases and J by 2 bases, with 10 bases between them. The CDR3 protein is CASSQDLGNQPQHF. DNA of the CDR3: TGTGCCAGCAGCCAAGATTTAGGCAATCAGCCCCAGCATTTT.

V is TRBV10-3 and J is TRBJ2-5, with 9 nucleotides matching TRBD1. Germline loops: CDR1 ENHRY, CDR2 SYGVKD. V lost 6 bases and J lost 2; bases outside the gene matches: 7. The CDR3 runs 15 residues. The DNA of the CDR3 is TGTGCCATCAGGAAACAGGGGGCTGGTCAAGAGACCCAGTACTTC. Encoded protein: CAIRKQGAGQETQYF.

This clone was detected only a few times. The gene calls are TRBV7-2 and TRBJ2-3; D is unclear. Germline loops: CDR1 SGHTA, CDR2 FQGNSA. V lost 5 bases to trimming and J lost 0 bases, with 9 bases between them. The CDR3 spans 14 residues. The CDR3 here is CASSIGPSTDTQYF. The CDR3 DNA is TGTGCCAGCAGCATAGGACCGAGCACAGATACGCAGTATTTT.

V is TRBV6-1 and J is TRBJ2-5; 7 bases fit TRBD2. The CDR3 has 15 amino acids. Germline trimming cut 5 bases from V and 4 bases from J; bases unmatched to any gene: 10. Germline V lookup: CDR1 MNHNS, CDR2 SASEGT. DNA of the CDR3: TGTGCCAGCAGTCGGGGAGGGGTCTTTGGAGAGACCCAGTACTTC. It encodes CASSRGGVFGETQYF.

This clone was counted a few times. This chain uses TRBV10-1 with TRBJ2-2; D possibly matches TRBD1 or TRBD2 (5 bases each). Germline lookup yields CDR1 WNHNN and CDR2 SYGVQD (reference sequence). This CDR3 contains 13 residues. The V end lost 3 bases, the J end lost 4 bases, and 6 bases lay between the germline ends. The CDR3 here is CASSDGGTGELFF. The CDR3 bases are TGCGCCAGCAGTGATGGGGGCACCGGGGAGCTGTTTTTT.